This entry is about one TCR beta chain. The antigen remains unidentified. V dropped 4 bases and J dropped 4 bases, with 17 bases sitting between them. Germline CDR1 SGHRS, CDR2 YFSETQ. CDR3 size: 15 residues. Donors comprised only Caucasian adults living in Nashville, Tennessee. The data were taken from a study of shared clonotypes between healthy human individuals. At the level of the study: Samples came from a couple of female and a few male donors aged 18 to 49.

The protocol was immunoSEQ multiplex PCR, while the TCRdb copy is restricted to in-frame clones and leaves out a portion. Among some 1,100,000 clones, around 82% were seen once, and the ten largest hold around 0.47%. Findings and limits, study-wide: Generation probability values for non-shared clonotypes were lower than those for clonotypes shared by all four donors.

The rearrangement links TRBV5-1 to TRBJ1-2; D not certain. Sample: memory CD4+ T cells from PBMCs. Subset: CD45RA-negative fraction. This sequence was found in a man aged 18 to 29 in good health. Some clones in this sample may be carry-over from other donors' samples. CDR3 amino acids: CASSPLPSGGYGYTF. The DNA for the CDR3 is TGCGCCAGCAGCCCCCTCCCGTCAGGCGGCTATGGCTACACCTTC. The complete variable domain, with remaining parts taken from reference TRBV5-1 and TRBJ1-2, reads KAGVTQTPRYLIKTRGQQVTLSCSPISGHRSVSWYQQTPGQGLQFLFEYFSETQRNKGNFPGRFSGRQFSNSRSEMNVSTLELGDSALYLCASSPLPSGGYGYTFGSGTRLTVV.